This T cell receptor (beta chain) was observed in a study of T cell responses to AZD1222 COVID-19 vaccine. Using immunoSEQ multiplex PCR, the repertoire was profiled, and TCRdb retains in-frame clones only, with some absent. The sample has about 150,000 clones, 92% seen once. V shed 5 bases, J shed 9 bases, and the junction held 11 bases outside the gene matches. Germline CDR1 PRHDT, CDR2 FYEKMQ (reference sequence). The CDR3 has 14 amino acids. Sample: peripheral blood, taken 28 days after the second AZD1222 dose. The receptor's source is an adult who received the AZD1222 COVID-19 vaccine. V and J are TRBV13 and TRBJ2-7, with TRBD1 matching 9 bases. The CDR3 DNA sequence: TGTGCCAGCAGCCCCGGGACAGGGACTACTATGCAGTACTTC. Protein sequence: CASSPGTGTTMQYF.